This T cell receptor beta chain was profiled in a study of response to subunit inactivated influenza vaccine. V shed 3 bases and J shed 5 bases, with 8 bases lying between them. Germline lookup yields CDR1 DFQATT and CDR2 SNEGSKA (reference sequence). The CDR3 has 13 residues. This clonotype turned up a few times. TCRdb called the RT-PCR reads again in MiXCR, with one record for every CDR3 protein. The top ten hold approximately 10% of the sample, which has a few hundred thousand distinct CDR3 sequences, 20% to 25% seen once. The source was PBMCs from blood, collected approximately 20 months after vaccination. The chain carries TRBV20-1 and TRBJ1-6; no reliable D call. The TCR sequence derives from a man in his fifties or sixties who received an inactivated influenza vaccine. CDR3 coding DNA: TGCAGTGCTAGGGGAGTGAATAATTCACCCCTCCACTTT. Amino acid sequence: CSARGVNNSPLHF.